This T cell receptor (beta chain) emerged from a study of T-cell reconstitution after alpha-beta-depleted transplantation in children. A TCRbeta library incorporating unique molecular identifiers was prepared. TCRdb re-called the PCR reads through MiXCR, storing one row per CDR3 protein. The sample contains a few hundred thousand distinct CDR3 sequences, about 12% of which appear only once. In its sample, this clonotype was seen many times. V was trimmed by 3 bases and J by 0 bases, leaving 8 bases between them. The CDR3 is made up of 14 amino acids. Germline CDR1 is DFQATT and CDR2 is SNEGSKA (reference sequence).

This chain connects TRBV20-1 to TRBJ2-2; D gene unclear. Material: PBMCs from the stem cell graft donor, obtained from the stem cell graft. This TCR was recovered from a human donor who donated a stem cell graft to a child with combined immunodeficiency. CDR3 region: CSASSSTNTGELFF. The CDR3 bases are TGCAGTGCTAGTTCCAGCACGAACACCGGGGAGCTGTTTTTT.